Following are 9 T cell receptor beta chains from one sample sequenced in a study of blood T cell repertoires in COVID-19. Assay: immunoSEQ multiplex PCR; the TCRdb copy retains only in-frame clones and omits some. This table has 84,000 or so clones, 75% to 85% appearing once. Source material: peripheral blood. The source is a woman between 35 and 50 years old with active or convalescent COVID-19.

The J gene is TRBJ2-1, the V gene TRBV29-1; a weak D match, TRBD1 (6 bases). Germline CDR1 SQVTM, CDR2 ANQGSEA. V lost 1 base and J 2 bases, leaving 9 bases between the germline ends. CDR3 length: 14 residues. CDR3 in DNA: TGCAGCGTTGAAGGACAGGACACCTACAATGAGCAGTTCTTC. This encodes CSVEGQDTYNEQFF.

The CDR3: CASSGSGGARGTQYF. The CDR3 DNA sequence: TGTGCCAGCAGCGGAAGCGGGGGGGCTAGGGGTACGCAGTATTTT. The chain recombines TRBV7-9 with TRBJ2-3, with 10 bases matching TRBD2. This CDR3 region has 15 residues. The J segment lost 8 bases and the V segment lost 5 bases, leaving 10 bases of the junction unmatched. Germline-derived CDR1 and CDR2 are SEHNR and FQNEAQ (reference sequence).

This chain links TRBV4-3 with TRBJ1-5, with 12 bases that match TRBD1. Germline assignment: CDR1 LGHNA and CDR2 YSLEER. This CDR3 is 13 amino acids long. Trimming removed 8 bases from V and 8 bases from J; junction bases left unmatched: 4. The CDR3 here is CASGTGGAKPQHF. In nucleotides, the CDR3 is TGCGCCAGCGGGACAGGGGGCGCGAAGCCCCAGCATTTT.

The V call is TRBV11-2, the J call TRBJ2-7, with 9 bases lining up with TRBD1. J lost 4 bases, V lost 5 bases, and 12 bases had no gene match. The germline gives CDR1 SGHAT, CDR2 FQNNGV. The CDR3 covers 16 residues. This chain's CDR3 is CASSPYGRDRAYEQYF. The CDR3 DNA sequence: TGTGCCAGCAGCCCCTATGGTCGGGACAGGGCTTACGAGCAGTACTTC.

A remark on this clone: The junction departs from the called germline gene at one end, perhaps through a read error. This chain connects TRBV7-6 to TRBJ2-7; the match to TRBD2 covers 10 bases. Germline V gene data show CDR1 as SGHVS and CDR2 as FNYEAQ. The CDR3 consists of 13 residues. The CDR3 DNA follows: TGTGCCAGGCGATCCGAAGAGAAGCGGGGGGGCCGATTC. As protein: CARRSEEKRGGRF.

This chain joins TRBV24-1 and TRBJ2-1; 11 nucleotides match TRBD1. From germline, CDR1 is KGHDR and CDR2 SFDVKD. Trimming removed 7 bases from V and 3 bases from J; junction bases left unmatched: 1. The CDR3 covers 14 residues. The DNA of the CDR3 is TGTGCCACCAGAGGGACAGGGGGCTACAATGAGCAGTTCTTC. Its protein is CATRGTGGYNEQFF.

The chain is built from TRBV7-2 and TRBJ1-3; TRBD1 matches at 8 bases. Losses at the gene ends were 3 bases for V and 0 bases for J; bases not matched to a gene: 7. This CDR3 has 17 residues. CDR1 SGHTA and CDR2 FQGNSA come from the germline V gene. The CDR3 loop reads CASSFQQGASSGNTIYF. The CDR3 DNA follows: TGTGCCAGCAGCTTCCAGCAGGGGGCTAGCTCTGGAAACACCATATATTTT.

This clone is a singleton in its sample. In DNA, the CDR3 is TGTGCCAGCAGCTTAGTGGGACAGGGGGATTCACCCCTCCACTTT. This sequence encodes CASSLVGQGDSPLHF. This chain connects TRBV7-9 to TRBJ1-6; 11 nucleotides agree with TRBD1. V shed 1 base and J 8 bases; nucleotides not matched to a gene: 1. The germline V gene has CDR1 SEHNR and CDR2 FQNEAQ (reference sequence). CDR3 size: 15 residues.

CDR3 in DNA: TGTGCCAGCAGCTGGGGGGGAAGCTCCTACGAGCAGTACTTC. Translation: CASSWGGSSYEQYF. The V and J genes are TRBV13 and TRBJ2-7, with 7 bases that match TRBD2. The CDR3 spans 14 residues. J was trimmed by 0 bases and V by 4 bases; bases with no gene match: 3. The V gene's germline CDR1 is PRHDT and CDR2 FYEKMQ (reference sequence).